Listed here are 29 T cell receptor beta chains from one sample, sequenced in a study of cytomegalovirus exposure and HLA in healthy donors. 60 Vbeta and 13 Jbeta primers were used in PCR. TCRdb's table, derived via immunoSEQ multiplex PCR, lists solely in-frame clones and lacks some. The sample lists some 44,000 clones; roughly nine tenths were seen once. The sample taken for sequencing was PBMCs. The receptors were gathered from a woman aged 35 to 49 in good health and CMV-seropositive.

The gene calls are TRBV6-1 and TRBJ1-5; D possibly corresponds to TRBD1 (5 bases). V dropped 6 bases and J dropped 3 bases, with 12 bases sitting between them. Germline V gene data show CDR1 as MNHNS and CDR2 as SASEGT. The CDR3 is 14 residues long. CDR3 region: CASRTEQLNQPQHF. The CDR3 nucleotides are TGTGCCAGCAGGACAGAGCAACTCAATCAGCCCCAGCATTTT.

This chain connects TRBV7-9 to TRBJ1-2, with 8 bases matching TRBD1. Germline trimming cut 7 bases from V and 2 bases from J; bases unmatched to any gene: 3. Germline lookup yields CDR1 SEHNR and CDR2 FQNEAQ (reference sequence). CDR3 size: 13 residues. The CDR3 here is CASIRQGNYGYTF. The CDR3 region has the DNA TGTGCCAGCATCCGACAGGGGAACTATGGCTACACCTTC.

This chain connects TRBV18 to TRBJ1-1; TRBD1 is a possible D gene (5 bases). This CDR3 comprises 13 residues. V lost 1 base and J 7 bases, leaving 10 bases between the germline ends. Per germline, CDR1 KGHSH and CDR2 LQKENI. The CDR3: CASSPLQEGEAFF. The CDR3, as DNA: TGTGCCAGCTCACCACTACAGGAGGGTGAAGCTTTCTTT.

The rearrangement joins TRBV6-6 to TRBJ1-2; 9 nucleotides agree with TRBD1. CDR1 MNHNY and CDR2 SVGAGI come from the germline V gene (reference sequence). Germline trimming cut 6 bases from V and 7 bases from J; bases unmatched to any gene: 6. This CDR3 is 13 amino acids long. The CDR3 sequence is CASSGQGSSGYTF. In DNA, the CDR3 is TGTGCCAGCAGCGGACAGGGGTCGTCTGGCTACACCTTC.

The V gene is TRBV27, the J gene TRBJ2-1, with 7 bases identical to TRBD1. V trimming: 8 bases; J trimming: 4 bases; junction bases outside the gene matches: 11. Germline V gene sequence: CDR1 MNHEY, CDR2 SMNVEV (reference sequence). This CDR3 is 15 amino acids long. DNA for the CDR3: TGTGCCAGCGGCCCTCTAGGGACAGCATACAATGAGCAGTTCTTC. It specifies CASGPLGTAYNEQFF.

The J gene is TRBJ2-5, the V gene TRBV5-6; no clear D gene. The CDR3 extends over 13 amino acids. The germline V and J ends were trimmed by 7 bases and 4 bases, with 14 bases remaining between them. CDR1 and CDR2 from the germline V gene are SGHDT and YYEEEE. CDR3 sequence (DNA): TGTGCCAGCCGCTACTGGGCCGGAGAGACCCAGTACTTC. Translating it yields CASRYWAGETQYF.

CDR3 in DNA: TGTGCCAGTAGTCTCCGGGGGGCAATGGGAAATACGCAGTATTTT. This codes for CASSLRGAMGNTQYF. The J gene is TRBJ2-3, the V gene TRBV19; maybe TRBD2 (7 bases). V shed 5 bases and J shed 7 bases, with 19 bases lying between them. Germline V gene data show CDR1 as LNHDA and CDR2 as SQIVND (reference sequence). This CDR3 comprises 15 residues.

The chain joins TRBV6-6 to TRBJ1-5, with unresolved D. This CDR3 contains 13 residues. The V end was cut by 7 bases, the J end by 6 bases, with 13 bases between. Germline CDR1 reads MNHNY; CDR2 reads SVGAGI (reference sequence). DNA of the CDR3: TGTGCCAGCATGGCGATCGAGGTTCAGCCCCAGCATTTT. Translation gives CASMAIEVQPQHF.

The chain couples TRBV28 to TRBJ1-1; no reliable D call. In germline, CDR1 is MDHEN, CDR2 SYDVKM. Trimming removed 5 bases from V and 11 bases from J, with 12 bases in between. The CDR3 is made up of 11 amino acids. The DNA for the CDR3 is TGTGCCAGCAGTCCATCTCTCCAGGCTTTCTTT. It specifies CASSPSLQAFF.

A single count supports this clone. The V gene is TRBV7-9, the J gene TRBJ1-5; 8 positions agree with TRBD1. This CDR3 has 17 residues. Per germline, CDR1 SEHNR and CDR2 FQNEAQ (reference sequence). J was trimmed by 0 bases and V by 1 base; bases with no gene match: 5. CDR3 nucleotide sequence: TGTGCCAGCAGCTTAGGAGGGACAGGCAATAGCAATCAGCCCCAGCATTTT. Residues: CASSLGGTGNSNQPQHF.

The count of this clone is one. The chain links TRBV10-3 to TRBJ2-7; perhaps TRBD1 as D (6 bases). Germline V lookup: CDR1 ENHRY, CDR2 SYGVKD. V was shortened by 8 bases and J by 7 bases, with 15 bases between the two germline ends. The CDR3 has 12 amino acids. In DNA, the CDR3 is TGTGCCATCCACTCTGGGGGCGGTGAGCAGTACTTC. It translates to CAIHSGGGEQYF.

V is TRBV11-3 and J is TRBJ2-2, with 12 positions matching TRBD1. V trimming: 5 bases; J trimming: 7 bases; junction bases outside the gene matches: 5. This CDR3 is built from 15 residues. Germline V gene lookup returns CDR1 SGHNT and CDR2 YENEEA. This CDR3 is CASSRDRGPNGELFF. The CDR3 DNA sequence: TGTGCCAGCAGCCGGGACAGGGGGCCTAACGGGGAGCTGTTTTTT.

The rearrangement uses TRBV2 and TRBJ2-1; possible D gene TRBD2, 6 bases. V was trimmed by 6 bases and J by 7 bases, leaving 16 bases between them. Germline assignment: CDR1 SNHLY and CDR2 FYNNEI. The CDR3 extends over 14 amino acids. For the CDR3, the DNA is TGTGCCAGCAGCCCTAAACTAGCTGGGAATGAGCAGTTCTTC. Protein sequence: CASSPKLAGNEQFF. The full variable domain, its missing parts supplied by reference TRBV2 and TRBJ2-1, is EPEVTQTPSHQVTQMGQEVILRCVPISNHLYFYWYRQILGQKVEFLVSFYNNEISEKSEIFDDQFSVERPDGSNFTLKIRSTKLEDSAMYFCASSPKLAGNEQFFGPGTRLTVL.

This sequence joins TRBV7-9 and TRBJ2-7, with 7 nucleotides matching TRBD1. Unmatched junction bases numbered 7, after V lost 5 bases and J lost 0 bases. The CDR3 length is 15 residues. Germline V CDR1 and CDR2: SEHNR, FQNEAQ (reference sequence). Written as DNA, the CDR3 is TGTGCCAGCAGCGACAGGGACCGGAGCTCCTACGAGCAGTACTTC. Translated: CASSDRDRSSYEQYF.

This chain uses TRBV2 with TRBJ2-5; D perhaps matches TRBD1 (7 bases). The germline V gene has CDR1 SNHLY and CDR2 FYNNEI. The CDR3 consists of 16 residues. Trimming stripped 7 bases from V and 4 bases from J, with 22 bases between. CDR3 bases: TGTGCCAGCACCCCATCCCCGACAGGGCGGGGAGAGACCCAGTACTTC. Translating it yields CASTPSPTGRGETQYF. Variable domain in full (rest from reference TRBV2 and TRBJ2-5): EPEVTQTPSHQVTQMGQEVILRCVPISNHLYFYWYRQILGQKVEFLVSFYNNEISEKSEIFDDQFSVERPDGSNFTLKIRSTKLEDSAMYFCASTPSPTGRGETQYFGPGTRLLVL.

This clone was found once. The chain is built from TRBV6-1 and TRBJ1-2, with no clear D. The CDR3 consists of 17 residues. Germline V gives CDR1 MNHNS, CDR2 SASEGT. V was cut by 1 base and J by 5 bases, with 20 bases left in between. The CDR3 here is CASSEDANQPRKYGYTF. The CDR3 region has the DNA TGTGCCAGCAGTGAAGACGCCAACCAACCCAGGAAATATGGCTACACCTTC.

The chain has TRBV14 and TRBJ2-1; TRBD1 is a possible D gene (5 bases). Germline V gene sequence: CDR1 SGHDN, CDR2 FVKESK. V lost 5 bases and J lost 2, with 10 bases in between. The CDR3 length is 14 residues. The CDR3 is CASSWGHAYNEQFF. Here the CDR3 DNA reads TGTGCCAGCAGCTGGGGCCATGCCTACAATGAGCAGTTCTTC.

The chain couples TRBV5-1 to TRBJ1-2, with D possibly TRBD1 on 5 matching bases. The germline V and J ends were trimmed by 0 bases and 4 bases, with 13 bases remaining between them. Looked up from germline, CDR1 is SGHRS and CDR2 is YFSETQ. The CDR3 loop spans 15 amino acids. CDR3 sequence: CASSLEAGGAYGYTF. The CDR3 DNA reads as TGCGCCAGCAGCTTGGAAGCAGGAGGGGCCTATGGCTACACCTTC.

A note on this clone: Other DNA sequences of this sample code for an identical CDR3. The chain combines TRBV4-2 with TRBJ2-7, with 11 bases identical to TRBD2. Unmatched junction bases numbered 12, after V lost 3 bases and J lost 5 bases. Germline V CDR1 and CDR2: LGHNA, YNFKEQ. The CDR3 is 17 residues long. CDR3 nucleotides: TGTGCCAGCAGCCATGATACCGGGACTAGCGGTTTCAACGAGCAGTACTTC. Protein product: CASSHDTGTSGFNEQYF.

The chain's CDR3 is CASRGGGGNTGELFF. DNA of the CDR3: TGTGCCAGCAGGGGGGGAGGGGGGAACACCGGGGAGCTGTTTTTT. The J gene is TRBJ2-2, the V gene TRBV7-3; D is perhaps TRBD2 (7 bases). The V end lost 6 bases, the J end lost 1 base, and 12 bases lay between the germline ends. The CDR3 length is 15 residues. Germline lookup yields CDR1 SGHTA and CDR2 FQGTGA.

V and J are TRBV28 and TRBJ1-2, with TRBD1 identical over 9 bases. The CDR3 is 14 amino acids. The ends lost 6 bases at V and 7 bases at J; junction bases unmatched: 9. The V gene's germline CDR1 is MDHEN and CDR2 SYDVKM. CDR3: CASRLGTGQPGYTF. CDR3 nucleotides: TGTGCCAGCAGACTTGGGACAGGGCAACCTGGCTACACCTTC.

The rearrangement uses TRBV5-1 and TRBJ2-7; perhaps TRBD1 as D (6 bases). CDR1 is SGHRS, CDR2 YFSETQ, per germline. V lost 0 bases to trimming and J lost 1 base, with 14 bases between them. The CDR3 runs 16 residues. DNA for the CDR3: TGCGCCAGCAGCTTGGAAAGGACAGATTTATCCTACGAGCAGTACTTC. The encoded protein is CASSLERTDLSYEQYF.

This sequence joins TRBV11-3 and TRBJ2-1; 7 bases match TRBD2. There are 17 residues in the CDR3. Germline V CDR1 and CDR2: SGHNT, YENEEA. V was clipped by 4 bases and J by 2 bases; unmatched bases: 11. As DNA, the CDR3 is TGTGCCAGCAGCTCCTCTAGGGCCAGCGGGACCTACAATGAGCAGTTCTTC. Translation: CASSSSRASGTYNEQFF.

This clone was counted a few times. CDR3 nucleotide sequence: TGTGCCAGCAGTTATAGCGGGGCCAGCACAGATACGCAGTATTTT. Protein: CASSYSGASTDTQYF. The chain has TRBV6-5 and TRBJ2-3, with TRBD2 identical over 8 bases. V gave up 3 bases and J gave up 0 bases; unmatched junction bases: 2. CDR1 and CDR2 (germline): MNHEY, SVGAGI. The CDR3 length is 15 residues.

The V and J genes are TRBV19 and TRBJ2-7, with 7 bases identical to TRBD2. After removal of 6 bases from V and 6 bases from J, the junction contained 5 bases not matched to a gene. The CDR3 consists of 12 residues. CDR1 and CDR2 from the germline V gene are LNHDA and SQIVND (reference sequence). CDR3 sequence reads: CASSNGGGEQYF. CDR3 coding DNA: TGTGCCAGTAGCAACGGCGGGGGCGAGCAGTACTTC. The full variable domain, in which reference TRBV19 and TRBJ2-7 provide the parts outside the CDR3, is DGGITQSPKYLFRKEGQNVTLSCEQNLNHDAMYWYRQDPGQGLRLIYYSQIVNDFQKGDIAEGYSVSREKKESFPLTVTSAQKNPTAFYLCASSNGGGEQYFGPGTRLTVT.

The genes are TRBV27 and TRBJ1-2; 9 bases are a match to TRBD1. This CDR3 has 13 amino acids. Germline V gene lookup returns CDR1 MNHEY and CDR2 SMNVEV (reference sequence). The junction had 5 bases not matched to a gene; V was cut back by 8 bases and J by 4 bases. This chain's CDR3 is CASLSTGGYGYTF. The DNA of the CDR3 is TGTGCCAGCCTATCGACAGGGGGCTATGGCTACACCTTC.

This chain links TRBV13 with TRBJ2-1, with 7 bases matching TRBD1. The V gene's germline CDR1 is PRHDT and CDR2 FYEKMQ (reference sequence). This CDR3 is built from 16 residues. With 5 bases clipped from V and 8 bases from J, the junction kept 15 bases outside the gene matches. CDR3 nucleotide sequence: TGTGCCAGCAGCCGACCGACAGGGCTTGGCCCCGATGAGCAGTTCTTC. This codes for CASSRPTGLGPDEQFF.

This rearrangement joins TRBV10-2 to TRBJ1-2; D is undetermined. The CDR3 consists of 13 residues. CDR1 and CDR2 (germline): WSHSY, SAAADI. V was shortened by 0 bases and J by 4 bases, with 6 bases between the two germline ends. The CDR3 protein is CASSESLSYGYTF. As DNA, the CDR3 is TGCGCCAGCAGTGAGTCGCTTAGCTATGGCTACACCTTC.

This rearrangement joins TRBV7-7 to TRBJ2-3; TRBD2 matches 11 bases. Germline values: CDR1 SSHAT, CDR2 FNYEAQ (reference sequence). CDR3 length: 20 residues. Trimming cost V 5 bases and J 2 bases; bases outside gene matches: 18. The CDR3 is CASSLYPRTSGSSYTDTQYF. DNA of the CDR3: TGTGCCAGCAGCCTCTATCCTAGGACTAGCGGGTCTTCCTACACAGATACGCAGTATTTT.